The clone carrying this TCR beta chain was detected many times. The entry originates in a study of read filtering for tumor transcriptome and immune sequencing. Study-level information: The cohort had over 16 men and around 15 women aged about 45 to 80, mean about 72 years.

From about 400 ng of RNA, a library with molecular barcoded alpha/delta and beta/gamma adaptors was made. From the reads, TCRdb called clonotypes with MiXCR, one entry per CDR3 protein. Among about 60,000 distinct CDR3 sequences listed, about 14% were seen once. Germline CDR1 reads SEHNR; CDR2 reads FQNEAQ (reference sequence). Trimming cost V 7 bases and J 5 bases, with 14 bases left between them. The CDR3 length is 13 residues. The receptor's source is a donor aged 40 or older with multiple myeloma. The sample consisted of a population of CD138-negative cells sorted from bone marrow. The chain carries TRBV7-9 and TRBJ2-5, with D perhaps being TRBD1 or TRBD2 (5 bases each). DNA of the CDR3: TGTGCCAGCATGAGGGGCTACAGGGAGACCCAGTACTTC. This translates into CASMRGYRETQYF. The full variable domain, completed using reference TRBV7-9 and TRBJ2-5, is DTGVSQNPRHKITKRGQNVTFRCDPISEHNRLYWYRQTLGQGPEFLTYFQNEAQLEKSRLLSDRFSAERPKGSFSTLEIQRTEQGDSAMYLCASMRGYRETQYFGPGTRLLVL.